The 29 T cell receptor beta chains given below trace back to one sample, sequenced in a study of T cell repertoires in cytomegalovirus infection. TCRdb recomputed calls from the reads with MiXCR, one row per CDR3 protein. The top ten hold 18% of the sample, which has roughly 700,000 distinct CDR3 sequences, around a third seen once. These receptors' antigens are unknown. Source: cultured PBMCs, taken from culture after CMV antigen stimulation. The receptor source for this set is a human donor in good health (CMV status not recorded). Some clones in this sample may be carry-over from other donors' samples.

The CDR3: CASSYSSDKAYEQYF. Written as DNA, the CDR3 is TGTGCCAGCAGTTACTCTTCGGACAAGGCCTACGAGCAGTACTTC. The rearrangement uses TRBV6-6 and TRBJ2-7; D possibly corresponds to TRBD1 (5 bases). In germline, CDR1 is MNHNY, CDR2 SVGAGI (reference sequence). V lost 0 bases and J 2 bases, leaving 11 bases between the germline ends. The CDR3 runs to 15 residues.

This clonotype was recorded a few times. The V gene is TRBV6-5, the J gene TRBJ2-2, with D perhaps TRBD1 (5 bases). This CDR3 comprises 14 residues. Per germline, CDR1 MNHEY and CDR2 SVGAGI. Deletions cut 7 bases from V and 5 bases from J, with 14 bases between. In DNA, the CDR3 is TGTGCCAGCAAGGGGTTGAGCCCTACCGGGGAGCTGTTTTTT. Protein product: CASKGLSPTGELFF.

J is TRBJ1-5 and V is TRBV29-1; D not resolved. The CDR3 is made up of 11 amino acids. V was cut by 6 bases and J by 5 bases, with 8 bases left in between. The V gene's germline CDR1 is SQVTM and CDR2 ANQGSEA. The CDR3 bases are TGCAGCGTCGGTTGGGATCAGCCCCAGCATTTT. Protein product: CSVGWDQPQHF.

This chain connects TRBV6-6 to TRBJ2-1, with no clear D. Trimming removed 4 bases from V and 6 bases from J, with 10 bases in between. This CDR3 has 13 amino acids. The V gene's germline CDR1 is MNHNY and CDR2 SVGAGI (reference sequence). CDR3: CASSLRSSNEQFF. For the CDR3, the DNA is TGTGCCAGCAGTTTGAGGAGTAGCAATGAGCAGTTCTTC.

The chain has TRBV11-2 and TRBJ2-3; 12 bases agree with TRBD2. The ends lost 5 bases at V and 0 bases at J; junction bases unmatched: 9. The germline CDR1 and CDR2 sequences are SGHAT and FQNNGV. CDR3 length: 18 amino acids. Written as DNA, the CDR3 is TGTGCCAGCAGCCTTATGGGGCTAGCGGGAGGGAGCACAGATACGCAGTATTTT. Encoded protein: CASSLMGLAGGSTDTQYF.

The chain has TRBV15 and TRBJ1-2; D is possibly TRBD1 (5 bases). CDR1 LNHNV and CDR2 YYDKDF come from the germline V gene (reference sequence). The CDR3 sequence is 17 residues long. The V end was cut by 0 bases, the J end by 0 bases, with 14 bases between. The CDR3 reads CATSREPYRLSNYGYTF. The CDR3 DNA sequence: TGTGCCACCAGCAGAGAGCCCTACAGGCTTTCTAACTATGGCTACACCTTC.

This clonotype was counted a few times. The rearrangement links TRBV6-2 or TRBV6-3 to TRBJ1-5; D unresolved. Trimming removed 0 bases from V and 6 bases from J, with 15 bases in between. CDR3 length equals 16 residues. Germline loops: CDR1 MNHEY, CDR2 SVGEGT. This CDR3 is CASSYSMGFTSQPQHF. The CDR3 DNA reads as TGTGCCAGCAGTTACTCGATGGGTTTTACGAGTCAGCCCCAGCATTTT.

This clonotype has more than one count but fewer than ten. This chain joins TRBV28 and TRBJ1-2, with D unclear. Germline V gene data show CDR1 as MDHEN and CDR2 as SYDVKM. The V gene lost 3 bases and the J gene lost 8 bases, with 7 bases spanning the gap. The CDR3 length is 11 residues. In nucleotides, the CDR3 is TGTGCCAGCAGTTTTATCGGAGGCTACACCTTC. Translated, it gives CASSFIGGYTF.

The chain links TRBV12-3 or TRBV12-4 to TRBJ2-1; 9 bases match TRBD2. This CDR3 spans 15 amino acids. V was clipped by 2 bases and J by 2 bases; unmatched bases: 1. In DNA, the CDR3 is TGTGCCAGCAGTTTATCTAGCGGGACCTACAATGAGCAGTTCTTC. Residues: CASSLSSGTYNEQFF.

This clonotype was detected only a few times. The V and J genes are TRBV27 and TRBJ1-6; TRBD1 matches 11 bases. Germline values: CDR1 MNHEY, CDR2 SMNVEV (reference sequence). V lost 3 bases, J lost 7 bases, and 11 bases stayed unmatched. The CDR3 covers 18 residues. The CDR3 sequence is CASSFARDRGTGNSPLHF. The CDR3 DNA follows: TGTGCCAGCAGTTTCGCCCGGGACAGGGGGACCGGGAATTCACCCCTCCACTTT.

The chain carries TRBV27 and TRBJ2-6, with D hard to call. Germline-derived CDR1 and CDR2 are MNHEY and SMNVEV (reference sequence). The V and J ends lost 2 bases and 4 bases respectively, with 18 bases between them. This CDR3 spans 18 amino acids. The DNA of the CDR3 is TGTGCCAGCAGTTTAACCCCTTCTGGGCTATCCGGGGCCAACGTCCTGACTTTC. This sequence encodes CASSLTPSGLSGANVLTF. Variable domain in full (rest from reference TRBV27 and TRBJ2-6): EAQVTQNPRYLITVTGKKLTVTCSQNMNHEYMSWYRQDPGLGLRQIYYSMNVEVTDKGDVPEGYKVSRKEKRNFPLILESPSPNQTSLYFCASSLTPSGLSGANVLTFGAGSRLTVL.

This clonotype has only a few counts. The chain has TRBV7-2 and TRBJ2-3; TRBD2 matches at 8 bases. The CDR3 loop spans 18 amino acids. V lost 5 bases to trimming and J lost 6 bases; unmatched junction nucleotides: 19. Germline CDR1 is SGHTA and CDR2 is FQGNSA. In nucleotides, the CDR3 is TGTGCCAGCAGCCCAGTACCGGGGACGGGGACTAGACGTGATACGCAGTATTTT. Protein product: CASSPVPGTGTRRDTQYF.

A few counts support this clonotype. J is TRBJ1-6 and V is TRBV27, with 10 bases that match TRBD1. V lost 6 bases, J lost 9 bases, and 11 bases stayed unmatched. The CDR3 spans 16 residues. Germline assignment: CDR1 MNHEY and CDR2 SMNVEV (reference sequence). The chain's CDR3 is CASSFRGQGTGSPLHF. CDR3 coding DNA: TGTGCCAGCAGCTTTAGGGGACAGGGGACAGGTTCACCCCTCCACTTT.

The V and J genes are TRBV27 and TRBJ2-7, with 14 bases lining up with TRBD2. V lost 4 bases and J lost 4; bases outside the gene matches: 6. In germline, CDR1 is MNHEY, CDR2 SMNVEV (reference sequence). The CDR3 runs 16 residues. DNA for the CDR3: TGTGCCAGCAGTTCCGGGACTAGCGGGAGTATTTACGAGCAGTACTTC. Translated: CASSSGTSGSIYEQYF.

This rearrangement joins TRBV2 to TRBJ2-5; weak D call: TRBD2 (5 bases). Germline-derived CDR1 and CDR2 are SNHLY and FYNNEI. Between the trimmed V and J ends, which lost 5 bases and 5 bases, there was a span of 18 bases. The CDR3 runs 15 residues. The CDR3 region has the DNA TGTGCCAGCAGTAAGTCCAGCGGAGTCTTTGAGACCCAGTACTTC. Translating it yields CASSKSSGVFETQYF.

This clonotype was observed a handful of times. The rearrangement links TRBV7-9 to TRBJ1-1; D is undetermined. The CDR3 totals 12 residues. V lost 3 bases and J 6 bases, leaving 8 bases between the germline ends. Germline V gene sequence: CDR1 SEHNR, CDR2 FQNEAQ (reference sequence). The DNA for the CDR3 is TGTGCCAGCAGCTTCGGAGTATCTGAAGCTTTCTTT. Translating it yields CASSFGVSEAFF.

The CDR3 sequence is CATSRDERDRVSHEQYF. CDR3 DNA sequence: TGTGCCACCAGCAGAGATGAAAGGGACAGGGTATCCCACGAGCAGTACTTC. V and J are TRBV15 and TRBJ2-7; 9 bases are a match to TRBD1. The ends lost 0 bases at V and 5 bases at J; junction bases unmatched: 11. The CDR3 has 17 amino acids. In germline, CDR1 is LNHNV, CDR2 YYDKDF (reference sequence).

This clonotype was counted many times. The rearrangement links TRBV7-2 to TRBJ1-6, with TRBD1 matching 7 bases. The V gene end was trimmed by 3 bases and the J gene end by 10 bases; junction bases not matched to a gene: 6. CDR1 SGHTA and CDR2 FQGNSA come from the germline V gene. This CDR3 has 14 residues. CDR3 sequence (DNA): TGTGCCAGCAGCTTCGACAGGGTTGGATCACCCCTCCACTTT. It codes for CASSFDRVGSPLHF.

This clonotype occurred a few times. This CDR3 reads CASSRDRPNTGELFF. CDR3 in DNA: TGTGCCAGTAGTAGAGACAGACCGAACACCGGGGAGCTGTTTTTT. The chain recombines TRBV19 with TRBJ2-2, with a weak D call TRBD1 (5 bases). V was shortened by 4 bases and J by 0 bases, with 9 bases between the two germline ends. The CDR3 is 15 residues long. Per germline, CDR1 LNHDA and CDR2 SQIVND (reference sequence).

This clonotype was counted a few times. The chain carries TRBV11-2 and TRBJ2-2; D not certain. V lost 7 bases and J 1 base, leaving 10 bases between the germline ends. CDR1 is SGHAT, CDR2 FQNNGV, per germline. CDR3 size: 14 residues. For the CDR3, the DNA is TGTGCCAGCACGATCTCGGTGAACACCGGGGAGCTGTTTTTT. Protein product: CASTISVNTGELFF.

This chain's CDR3 is CASSLSGVYQAHEKLFF. For the CDR3, the DNA is TGTGCCAGCAGCTTATCCGGGGTATATCAAGCCCATGAAAAACTGTTTTTT. The rearrangement joins TRBV7-8 to TRBJ1-4; D uncertain. This CDR3 spans 17 amino acids. Germline CDR1 SGHVS, CDR2 FQNEAQ. V was clipped by 2 bases and J by 6 bases, with 19 bases between them. The full variable domain, with the rest looked up from reference TRBV7-8 and TRBJ1-4, is GAGVSQSPRYKVAKRGQDVALRCDPISGHVSLFWYQQALGQGPEFLTYFQNEAQLDKSGLPSDRFFAERPEGSVSTLKIQRTQQEDSAVYLCASSLSGVYQAHEKLFFGSGTQLSVL.

J is TRBJ2-3 and V is TRBV7-4; D remains ambiguous. Deletions cut 4 bases from V and 3 bases from J, with 14 bases between. CDR1 and CDR2 (germline): SGHVT, SQSDAQ. The CDR3 loop spans 15 amino acids. The CDR3 nucleotides read TGTGCCAGCAGCTCTTTTTGGGGTAGGACAGATACGCAGTATTTT. As protein: CASSSFWGRTDTQYF.

The chain employs TRBV18 and TRBJ2-3, with 9 bases aligning to TRBD2. This CDR3 has 15 amino acids. V shed 3 bases, J shed 4 bases, and the junction held 5 bases outside the gene matches. CDR1 is KGHSH and CDR2 is LQKENI in the germline V gene. CDR3 DNA sequence: TGTGCCAGCTCACCGGAGCGGGAGGCGGCAGATACGCAGTATTTT. Its protein product is CASSPEREAADTQYF.

The J gene is TRBJ2-1, the V gene TRBV19, with 11 bases matching TRBD1. Germline lookup yields CDR1 LNHDA and CDR2 SQIVND (reference sequence). The CDR3 spans 16 residues. The junction had 15 bases not matched to a gene; V was cut back by 11 bases and J by 6 bases. The DNA for the CDR3 is TGTGCCTCAAAAAAGAGGGTAGGGACAGGGGGCAATGAGCAGTTCTTC. It is translated as CASKKRVGTGGNEQFF.

This clonotype was seen repeatedly, ten times or more. The V and J genes are TRBV7-2 and TRBJ2-1; TRBD1 or TRBD2 may be the D gene (5 bases each). Germline V lookup: CDR1 SGHTA, CDR2 FQGNSA. Trimming pared 4 bases from V and 3 bases from J, leaving 7 bases between. The CDR3 runs to 13 residues. The CDR3 spells CASSSGRYNEQFF. In DNA form, the CDR3 reads TGTGCCAGCAGCTCGGGACGCTACAATGAGCAGTTCTTC.

This clonotype showed up many times. The V gene is TRBV7-2, the J gene TRBJ1-6; D possibly corresponds to TRBD1 (5 bases). V was clipped by 0 bases and J by 16 bases, with 13 bases between them. CDR3 length equals 13 residues. CDR1 is SGHTA, CDR2 FQGNSA, per germline. Here the CDR3 DNA reads TGTGCCAGCAGCTTAGCCGGGGGTAGTAGGCTCCACTTT. It is translated as CASSLAGGSRLHF.

This clonotype was recorded once. The chain uses TRBV12-3 or TRBV12-4 and TRBJ2-7; 7 bases are a match to TRBD1. CDR3 length: 13 amino acids. With 6 bases clipped from V and 5 bases from J, the junction kept 7 bases outside the gene matches. The CDR3 spells CASRPGTVNEQYF. CDR3 nucleotides: TGTGCCAGCAGGCCCGGGACAGTAAACGAGCAGTACTTC.

This clonotype has just a few counts. This chain uses TRBV7-6 with TRBJ2-1, with TRBD2 as a possible D gene (6 bases). CDR3 length: 15 amino acids. Looked up from germline, CDR1 is SGHVS and CDR2 is FNYEAQ. V was pared by 5 bases and J by 5 bases, with 16 bases between. CDR3: CASSPLPGTDNEQFF. The CDR3, as DNA: TGTGCCAGCAGCCCACTCCCCGGGACTGACAATGAGCAGTTCTTC.

This clonotype was found a few times. This sequence joins TRBV12-3 or TRBV12-4 and TRBJ1-2; D is uncertain. V shed 0 bases and J shed 8 bases, with 10 bases lying between them. The CDR3 has 13 amino acids. The CDR3 nucleotides read TGTGCCAGCAGTTTAGCGGCGGGGTACGGCTACACCTTC. The encoded protein is CASSLAAGYGYTF.